What follows describes a single T cell receptor (beta chain). The antigen remains unidentified. Clones were read by immunoSEQ multiplex PCR, and TCRdb kept only the in-frame ones, dropping some. The sample has about 76,000 clones; approximately 84% are singletons. This entry is derived from a study of identifying expanded T cells in peripheral blood. The study's findings and limits: Approximately 1.2 clones differed between technical replicates, versus around 15 and 18 over time.

Germline CDR1 and CDR2: SGHTA and FQGNSA. The germline V and J ends were trimmed by 1 base and 8 bases, with 17 bases remaining between them. CDR3 length equals 16 residues. The source of this sequence is a person aged 18 to 75 in good health. The chain couples TRBV7-2 to TRBJ1-4, with D maybe TRBD1 (5 bases). Sequenced input: blood. The chain's CDR3 is CASSLGSAQGREKLFF. The CDR3 DNA follows: TGTGCCAGCAGCTTAGGTTCGGCGCAGGGTCGGGAAAAACTGTTTTTT.